Listed here is a single TCR beta chain. The germline V gene encodes CDR1 MDHEN and CDR2 SYDVKM. Trimming at V came to 8 bases and at J to 1 base, leaving 6 bases not matched to a gene. This CDR3 spans 15 amino acids. The record originates from a study of early T cells in non-severe SARS-CoV-2 infection. TCRdb used MiXCR to reprocess the 5' RACE reads, holding one entry per CDR3 protein. Counted here are roughly 55,000 distinct CDR3 sequences, 15% occurring once; the ten biggest clones make up about 9.1%. This clonotype was obtained from an adult who was a healthcare worker with PCR-confirmed SARS-CoV-2 infection or an uninfected control (not recorded which). V and J are TRBV28 and TRBJ2-5; 11 positions agree with TRBD2. This material consisted of whole blood, taken at baseline. This chain's CDR3 is CASVGLAGGQETQYF. In DNA, the CDR3 is TGTGCCAGCGTTGGGCTAGCGGGAGGCCAAGAGACCCAGTACTTC.